This record looks at one T cell receptor (beta chain) sequence and its context. The data stem from a study of OX40 agonist ivuxolimab in advanced cancers. Germline lookup yields CDR1 SGHAT and CDR2 FQDESV (reference sequence). The CDR3 runs 14 residues. V shed 0 bases and J 6 bases; nucleotides not matched to a gene: 2. This table comes from immunoSEQ multiplex PCR, and its TCRdb copy is limited to in-frame clones, with some not included. The table includes approximately 33,000 clones, more than 90% detected once. This chain connects TRBV11-1 to TRBJ2-1, with 7 bases lining up with TRBD2. The clonotype originates from an adult with an advanced solid tumor such as melanoma, head and neck, liver or kidney cancer. The sequenced sample was CD4+ or CD8+ T cells sorted from blood, obtained in a trial of the OX40 agonist ivuxolimab. CDR3 protein: CASSLAGGINEQFF. CDR3 nucleotides: TGTGCCAGCAGCTTAGCGGGGGGGATCAATGAGCAGTTCTTC.